This passage covers 2 T cell receptor beta chains from one sample sequenced in a study of radiation and T cells in renal cell carcinoma. The time point was: baseline pretreatment blood. Noted treatment: 15 Gy SBRT to primary tumor, nephrectomy 4 weeks later. Only in-frame clones appear in the TCRdb table, and some are missing; sequencing was by immunoSEQ multiplex PCR. The sample records 120,000 to 150,000 clones, 88% being singletons. This sample comprised blood, obtained from a patient whose treatment included radiotherapy and nephrectomy. The receptor source for this set is a woman in her seventies with renal cell carcinoma.

As to this clone: Distinct nucleotide sequences in the sample also encode this CDR3. Written as DNA, the CDR3 is TGTGCCAGTAATACACAGGGTAGCAATCAGCCCCAGCATTTT. Protein: CASNTQGSNQPQHF. The rearrangement uses TRBV19 and TRBJ1-5, with D maybe TRBD1 (6 bases). V lost 7 bases to trimming and J lost 0 bases, with 10 bases between them. This CDR3 comprises 14 residues. CDR1 and CDR2 from the germline V gene are LNHDA and SQIVND (reference sequence). Full variable domain (missing parts from reference TRBV19 and TRBJ1-5): DGGITQSPKYLFRKEGQNVTLSCEQNLNHDAMYWYRQDPGQGLRLIYYSQIVNDFQKGDIAEGYSVSREKKESFPLTVTSAQKNPTAFYLCASNTQGSNQPQHFGDGTRLSIL.

J is TRBJ2-2 and V is TRBV20-1; D may be TRBD2 (6 bases). CDR1 and CDR2 from the germline V gene are DFQATT and SNEGSKA (reference sequence). The CDR3 covers 11 residues. CDR3 sequence reads: CILKRAGELFF. As DNA, the CDR3 is TGCATTCTTAAGCGGGCCGGGGAGCTGTTTTTT.